The 14 T cell receptor beta chains below were found in one sample sequenced in a study of T cell changes during pregnancy in multiple sclerosis. Clones were read by immunoSEQ multiplex PCR, and TCRdb kept only the in-frame ones, dropping some. The sample has 55,000 to 70,000 clones, 92% seen once. The sequenced sample was CD4+ T cells from peripheral blood mononuclear cells, obtained after pregnancy. These receptors all stem from a female donor with multiple sclerosis, enrolled in a pregnancy study.

This clone was recorded once. V usage is TRBV19 and J usage is TRBJ1-5, with 9 bases that match TRBD1. The V segment lost 5 bases and the J segment 1 base; nucleotides outside the gene matches: 6. Germline CDR1 is LNHDA and CDR2 is SQIVND (reference sequence). The CDR3 runs to 16 residues. The CDR3 DNA reads as TGTGCCAGTAGTGCCCAAGGGACAGGGAGCAATCAGCCCCAGCATTTT. Translated: CASSAQGTGSNQPQHF.

The chain uses TRBV4-1 and TRBJ2-2, with TRBD1 identical over 7 bases. Per germline, CDR1 MGHRA and CDR2 YSYEKL. The CDR3 totals 20 residues. V trimming: 0 bases; J trimming: 0 bases; junction bases outside the gene matches: 13. The CDR3 sequence: CASSQDFRDRVSANTGELFF. As DNA, the CDR3 is TGCGCCAGCAGCCAAGATTTCCGTGACAGGGTATCCGCGAACACCGGGGAGCTGTTTTTT.

V usage is TRBV19 and J usage is TRBJ2-1; 13 bases match TRBD2. V lost 5 bases to trimming and J lost 7 bases; unmatched junction nucleotides: 5. CDR1 is LNHDA and CDR2 is SQIVND in the germline V gene (reference sequence). This CDR3 contains 15 residues. The CDR3 loop is CASSPTSGRVNEQFF. In DNA form, the CDR3 reads TGTGCCAGTAGTCCCACTAGCGGGAGGGTTAATGAGCAGTTCTTC.

J is TRBJ2-1 and V is TRBV5-1; TRBD1 agrees at 8 bases. Trimming took 3 bases from V and 6 from J; bases not matched to a gene: 5. CDR1 and CDR2 (germline): SGHRS, YFSETQ. The length of the CDR3 is 14 residues. The CDR3 nucleotides read TGCGCCAGCAGCTCACAGACAGGGGCCAATGAGCAGTTCTTC. Protein sequence: CASSSQTGANEQFF.

CDR3 sequence: CASSLYGGINEQFF. The CDR3 nucleotides are TGTGCCAGCAGTTTATATGGGGGGATCAATGAGCAGTTCTTC. The chain links TRBV28 to TRBJ2-1; D is perhaps TRBD2 (6 bases). The CDR3 contains 14 residues. V lost 1 base and J 6 bases, leaving 10 bases between the germline ends. Germline values: CDR1 MDHEN, CDR2 SYDVKM.

This sequence joins TRBV7-3 and TRBJ1-1; 9 nucleotides line up with TRBD1. Germline V gene lookup returns CDR1 SGHTA and CDR2 FQGTGA. This CDR3 is 15 amino acids long. The ends lost 2 bases at V and 4 bases at J; junction bases unmatched: 5. As DNA, the CDR3 is TGTGCCAGCAGCTTACTGGACAGGGGCTTCACTGAAGCTTTCTTT. Translated: CASSLLDRGFTEAFF.

This clone was seen just once. This chain links TRBV14 with TRBJ2-5, with D perhaps TRBD1 (6 bases). Germline CDR1 is SGHDN and CDR2 is FVKESK. There are 17 residues in the CDR3. V was clipped by 4 bases and J by 2 bases, with 20 bases between them. The CDR3: CASSRPLSQGPQETQYF. The CDR3 DNA sequence: TGTGCCAGCAGCCGACCACTATCACAGGGCCCTCAAGAGACCCAGTACTTC.

J is TRBJ2-1 and V is TRBV10-3, with 11 bases identical to TRBD2. This CDR3 spans 15 amino acids. The germline CDR1 and CDR2 sequences are ENHRY and SYGVKD. The trim removed 6 bases at V and 5 bases at J, leaving 6 bases unmatched. The CDR3: CAISQTSGANNEQFF. The CDR3 coding sequence is TGTGCCATCAGCCAGACTAGCGGGGCAAACAATGAGCAGTTCTTC.

V is TRBV6-6 and J is TRBJ1-2, with D possibly matching TRBD1 (6 bases). With 0 bases removed from V and 4 bases from J, the gap between germline ends came to 12 bases. The CDR3 spans 15 residues. Per germline, CDR1 MNHNY and CDR2 SVGAGI (reference sequence). The CDR3 sequence: CASSYSRDKLYGYTF. The CDR3 DNA is TGTGCCAGCAGTTACTCACGGGACAAGCTCTATGGCTACACCTTC.

V usage is TRBV9 and J usage is TRBJ1-1, with 10 positions matching TRBD1. Germline V gene sequence: CDR1 SGDLS, CDR2 YYNGEE. The CDR3 runs to 14 residues. Losses at the gene ends were 3 bases for V and 3 bases for J; bases not matched to a gene: 2. This CDR3 reads CASSATGGYTEAFF. In nucleotides, the CDR3 is TGTGCCAGCAGCGCGACAGGGGGCTACACTGAAGCTTTCTTT.

This clone has a handful of counts. The chain uses TRBV18 and TRBJ2-5, with D possibly being TRBD1 (6 bases). The CDR3 covers 16 residues. Germline values: CDR1 KGHSH, CDR2 LQKENI. With 3 bases removed from V and 0 bases from J, the gap between germline ends came to 14 bases. The CDR3 DNA reads as TGTGCCAGCTCACCCTACCGCCGGGACAACCAAGAGACCCAGTACTTC. Translated, it gives CASSPYRRDNQETQYF.

This clone was seen a single time. The chain's CDR3 is CASSRLTSGRAVDTQYF. The CDR3 DNA sequence: TGTGCCAGCAGCCGCTTGACTAGCGGGAGGGCCGTAGATACGCAGTATTTT. V and J are TRBV5-6 and TRBJ2-3; 14 bases are a match to TRBD2. The CDR3 consists of 17 residues. V shed 4 bases, J shed 5 bases, and the junction held 9 bases outside the gene matches. The germline CDR1 and CDR2 sequences are SGHDT and YYEEEE.

The chain couples TRBV2 to TRBJ2-7, with TRBD1 matching 7 bases. V shed 8 bases and J 3 bases; nucleotides not matched to a gene: 7. Germline V gene data show CDR1 as SNHLY and CDR2 as FYNNEI. The CDR3 is 13 residues long. In DNA, the CDR3 is TGTGCCAGCGGGGGACAGAGATACTACGAGCAGTACTTC. Protein product: CASGGQRYYEQYF.

The V gene is TRBV5-1, the J gene TRBJ2-7; 7 bases are shared with TRBD1. The length of the CDR3 is 14 residues. The V segment lost 0 bases and the J segment 1 base; nucleotides outside the gene matches: 1. Per germline, CDR1 SGHRS and CDR2 YFSETQ. The CDR3 sequence: CASSLAGQSYEQYF. The CDR3 DNA reads TGCGCCAGCAGCTTGGCGGGACAGTCCTACGAGCAGTACTTC.